The 32 T cell receptor beta chains below were found in one sample sequenced in a study of CD8 T cells in Susac syndrome. RNA totalling roughly 0.45 to 1 ug underwent reverse transcription with random hexamers. TCRdb passed the immunoSEQ multiplex PCR reads through MiXCR, listing each CDR3 protein once. The data show around 150,000 distinct CDR3 sequences, about 94% seen once. Sequences were obtained from CD4+ T cells from PBMCs. Every receptor here comes from a human donor in good health.

V usage is TRBV5-1 and J usage is TRBJ1-1; D possibly corresponds to TRBD1 (5 bases). Between the trimmed V and J ends, which lost 0 bases and 4 bases, there was a span of 7 bases. Looked up from germline, CDR1 is SGHRS and CDR2 is YFSETQ. The CDR3 is 13 residues long. DNA of the CDR3: TGCGCCAGCAGCTTGGACGGGACCACTGAAGCTTTCTTT. This sequence encodes CASSLDGTTEAFF. Full variable domain (remainder filled in from reference TRBV5-1 and TRBJ1-1): KAGVTQTPRYLIKTRGQQVTLSCSPISGHRSVSWYQQTPGQGLQFLFEYFSETQRNKGNFPGRFSGRQFSNSRSEMNVSTLELGDSALYLCASSLDGTTEAFFGQGTRLTVV.

V gene TRBV3-1 combines with J gene TRBJ2-1; no firm D call. Per the germline V gene, CDR1 is LGHDT and CDR2 is YNNKEL (reference sequence). This CDR3 is 11 amino acids long. Trimming shortened V by 4 bases and J by 10 bases, and 8 bases separated the two germline ends. CDR3 in DNA: TGTGCCAGCAGCCGGTCAGACGAGCAGTTCTTC. This encodes CASSRSDEQFF.

CDR3 in amino acids: CASSFKGSYGYTF. The CDR3 nucleotides read TGTGCCAGCAGTTTCAAGGGCTCCTATGGCTACACCTTC. This chain uses TRBV12-3 or TRBV12-4 with TRBJ1-2; D remains ambiguous. Trimming cost V 3 bases and J 4 bases, with 9 bases left between them. This CDR3 has 13 residues.

This chain's CDR3 is CASSKSAGMNTEAFF. The CDR3 DNA reads TGTGCCAGTAGTAAATCGGCAGGGATGAACACTGAAGCTTTCTTT. V gene TRBV19 combines with J gene TRBJ1-1; D is perhaps TRBD1 (5 bases). From germline, CDR1 is LNHDA and CDR2 SQIVND (reference sequence). The V and J ends lost 4 bases and 0 bases respectively, with 12 bases between them. CDR3 size: 15 residues.

The chain links TRBV5-6 to TRBJ1-2; D not certain. The CDR3 has 13 residues. Germline assignment: CDR1 SGHDT and CDR2 YYEEEE. The V end lost 4 bases, the J end lost 4 bases, and 11 bases lay between the germline ends. DNA for the CDR3: TGTGCCAGCAGCCGAACGAACCTCTATGGCTACACCTTC. As protein: CASSRTNLYGYTF.

This clonotype has just one count. The genes are TRBV20-1 and TRBJ2-2; D gene unclear. CDR3 length equals 12 residues. From germline, CDR1 is DFQATT and CDR2 SNEGSKA (reference sequence). The ends were cut back, 3 bases at V and 6 bases at J, with 8 bases in the middle. The CDR3 loop reads CSASKDPGELFF. The CDR3 coding sequence is TGCAGTGCTAGCAAGGACCCCGGGGAGCTGTTTTTT.

This rearrangement joins TRBV5-5 to TRBJ2-7; the D is unclear. Trimming shortened V by 0 bases and J by 7 bases, and 8 bases separated the two germline ends. In germline, CDR1 is SGHKS, CDR2 YYEKEE (reference sequence). The CDR3 is 12 amino acids. The DNA of the CDR3 is TGTGCCAGCAGCTTGGCCGGGTTTGAGCAGTACTTC. This sequence encodes CASSLAGFEQYF.

In this sample, this clonotype turned up once. V usage is TRBV12-3 or TRBV12-4 and J usage is TRBJ2-2; tentatively, D is TRBD2 (6 bases). This CDR3 spans 16 amino acids. Trimming removed 3 bases at V and 4 bases at J, with 15 bases between. The CDR3 DNA is TGTGCCAGCAGTTTTATGGGGGGAGGATTCACCGGGGAGCTGTTTTTT. Protein product: CASSFMGGGFTGELFF.

This chain connects TRBV5-1 to TRBJ2-7; perhaps D is TRBD1 or TRBD2 (5 bases each). V was trimmed by 1 base and J by 3 bases, leaving 11 bases between them. Per germline, CDR1 SGHRS and CDR2 YFSETQ. This CDR3 contains 14 residues. The CDR3 nucleotides read TGCGCCAGCAGCTTGAGGGACCTCCACTACGAGCAGTACTTC. The encoded protein is CASSLRDLHYEQYF.

The chain recombines TRBV25-1 with TRBJ2-2; D could derive from TRBD1 or TRBD2 (5 bases each). V dropped 2 bases and J dropped 4 bases, with 5 bases sitting between them. From germline, CDR1 is MGHDK and CDR2 SYGVNS. There are 13 residues in the CDR3. CDR3 sequence: CASSEGGTGELFF. CDR3 sequence (DNA): TGTGCCAGCAGTGAAGGGGGCACCGGGGAGCTGTTTTTT.

V is TRBV20-1 and J is TRBJ1-3, with TRBD1 matching 8 bases. Germline CDR1 reads DFQATT; CDR2 reads SNEGSKA (reference sequence). This CDR3 comprises 14 residues. V lost 4 bases and J lost 4; bases outside the gene matches: 6. The CDR3 nucleotides read TGCAGTGCTAACCAGGGGGCGGAAGGAAACACCATATATTTT. It encodes CSANQGAEGNTIYF.

The J gene is TRBJ1-5, the V gene TRBV12-3 or TRBV12-4; no reliable D call. V lost 1 base to trimming and J lost 4 bases, with 11 bases between them. The CDR3 has 15 amino acids. The CDR3 sequence is CASSLDGVGNQPQHF. DNA for the CDR3: TGTGCCAGCAGTTTAGATGGAGTTGGGAATCAGCCCCAGCATTTT.

This clonotype was counted a single time. CDR3: CASGPAHNEQFF. The CDR3 DNA follows: TGTGCCAGCGGGCCTGCCCACAATGAGCAGTTCTTC. The V call is TRBV9, the J call TRBJ2-1; D gene ambiguous. The V and J ends lost 7 bases and 5 bases respectively, with 10 bases between them. In germline, CDR1 is SGDLS, CDR2 YYNGEE. The CDR3 sequence is 12 residues long.

The chain has TRBV7-2 and TRBJ2-7, with D uncertain. The CDR3 length is 12 residues. Looked up from germline, CDR1 is SGHTA and CDR2 is FQGNSA. The V end lost 3 bases, the J end lost 2 bases, and 5 bases lay between the germline ends. The DNA of the CDR3 is TGTGCCAGCAGCTTTTCAGCCTACGAGCAGTACTTC. Translation: CASSFSAYEQYF.

This clonotype showed up just once. The J gene is TRBJ2-5, the V gene TRBV18; D possibly corresponds to TRBD2 (6 bases). Germline loops: CDR1 KGHSH, CDR2 LQKENI. The CDR3 extends over 14 amino acids. V shed 2 bases and J shed 5 bases, with 12 bases lying between them. The CDR3 DNA reads TGTGCCAGCTCACCATCGGAAGGAGGGGAGACCCAGTACTTC. It yields the protein CASSPSEGGETQYF.

V usage is TRBV2 and J usage is TRBJ2-7, with no clear D. From germline, CDR1 is SNHLY and CDR2 FYNNEI. This CDR3 is 13 amino acids long. Trimming stripped 5 bases from V and 3 bases from J, with 11 bases between. The DNA of the CDR3 is TGTGCCAGCAGTTCTCCTTACTTCTACGAGCAGTACTTC. It codes for CASSSPYFYEQYF.

This clonotype came up once. The rearrangement links TRBV27 to TRBJ2-7, with a weak D call TRBD1 (6 bases). V was trimmed by 6 bases and J by 1 base, leaving 16 bases between them. The length of the CDR3 is 15 residues. CDR1 is MNHEY, CDR2 SMNVEV, per germline (reference sequence). The CDR3 is CASRRSGDYSYEQYF. The CDR3 DNA reads as TGTGCCAGCAGGAGATCAGGGGATTATTCCTACGAGCAGTACTTC.

V and J are TRBV7-3 and TRBJ2-6, with D possibly matching TRBD2 (5 bases). The CDR3 extends over 15 amino acids. Germline-derived CDR1 and CDR2 are SGHTA and FQGTGA. Deletions cut 3 bases from V and 0 bases from J, with 6 bases between. In nucleotides, the CDR3 is TGTGCCAGCAGCTTTGGGAGCTCTGGGGCCAACGTCCTGACTTTC. It codes for CASSFGSSGANVLTF.

The V call is TRBV9, the J call TRBJ2-6; D remains ambiguous. The germline CDR1 and CDR2 sequences are SGDLS and YYNGEE. The V and J ends lost 0 bases and 0 bases respectively, with 7 bases between them. The CDR3 spans 16 residues. The CDR3 region has the DNA TGTGCCAGCAGCGTAGTCGGCTTCTCTGGGGCCAACGTCCTGACTTTC. The encoded protein is CASSVVGFSGANVLTF. Based on the CDR3 plus reference TRBV9 and TRBJ2-6, the full variable domain is DSGVTQTPKHLITATGQRVTLRCSPRSGDLSVYWYQQSLDQGLQFLIQYYNGEERAKGNILERFSAQQFPDLHSELNLSSLELGDSALYFCASSVVGFSGANVLTFGAGSRLTVL.

In DNA form, the CDR3 reads TGCAGTGCGACCAACGCCCGACAGGGAACCGGGGAGCTGTTTTTT. Translated, it gives CSATNARQGTGELFF. The chain uses TRBV20-1 and TRBJ2-2; TRBD1 matches at 7 bases. Trimming at V came to 6 bases and at J to 5 bases, leaving 12 bases not matched to a gene. The CDR3 is 15 amino acids. In germline, CDR1 is DFQATT, CDR2 SNEGSKA (reference sequence).

The chain links TRBV24-1 to TRBJ2-3; D is possibly TRBD2 (5 bases). CDR1 KGHDR and CDR2 SFDVKD come from the germline V gene. This CDR3 spans 16 amino acids. The V and J ends lost 2 bases and 4 bases respectively, with 15 bases between them. The CDR3 DNA sequence: TGTGCCACCAGTGATTCAAGTTCCGGGGTTTCAGATACGCAGTATTTT. As protein: CATSDSSSGVSDTQYF.

The rearrangement links TRBV4-1 to TRBJ1-3; no definite D call. This CDR3 is built from 15 residues. Germline-derived CDR1 and CDR2 are MGHRA and YSYEKL. The germline V and J ends were trimmed by 2 bases and 1 base, with 9 bases remaining between them. The CDR3 bases are TGCGCCAGCAGCCAAATCCCTCTATCTGGAAACACCATATATTTT. It translates to CASSQIPLSGNTIYF.

V is TRBV12-3 or TRBV12-4 and J is TRBJ1-1; no clear D gene. The CDR3 consists of 12 residues. The ends were cut back, 3 bases at V and 7 bases at J, with 9 bases in the middle. CDR3 in amino acids: CASSFLGNEAFF. CDR3 sequence (DNA): TGTGCCAGCAGTTTCCTAGGGAATGAAGCTTTCTTT.

The sample holds one count of this clonotype. The chain uses TRBV28 and TRBJ2-3; a possible D gene is TRBD2 (5 bases). CDR3 length equals 14 residues. CDR1 MDHEN and CDR2 SYDVKM come from the germline V gene. Between the trimmed V and J ends, which lost 2 bases and 6 bases, there was a span of 12 bases. CDR3 loop: CASSLDYSWDTQYF. CDR3 coding DNA: TGTGCCAGCAGTTTAGACTACTCCTGGGATACGCAGTATTTT.

The rearrangement joins TRBV6-6 to TRBJ2-1; D ambiguous. Germline values: CDR1 MNHNY, CDR2 SVGAGI (reference sequence). The CDR3 is made up of 10 amino acids. Trimming cost V 3 bases and J 7 bases, with 1 base left between them. The DNA of the CDR3 is TGTGCCAGCAGTTATAATGAGCAGTTCTTC. It is translated as CASSYNEQFF.

The CDR3 loop is CSVGLAQFGNEQFF. CDR3 DNA sequence: TGCAGCGTGGGACTAGCGCAATTTGGCAATGAGCAGTTCTTC. The chain joins TRBV29-1 to TRBJ2-1; 10 positions agree with TRBD2. The CDR3 contains 14 residues. After removal of 6 bases from V and 6 bases from J, the junction contained 8 bases not matched to a gene. Germline CDR1 and CDR2: SQVTM and ANQGSEA.

This chain joins TRBV6-1 and TRBJ1-2; D not resolved. V lost 6 bases, J lost 7 bases, and 15 bases lay in between. The CDR3 contains 13 residues. Germline V lookup: CDR1 MNHNS, CDR2 SASEGT. The CDR3 here is CASRREANSGYTF. Written as DNA, the CDR3 is TGTGCCAGCAGAAGGGAGGCTAACAGTGGCTACACCTTC.

The rearrangement joins TRBV11-2 to TRBJ2-5; 12 nucleotides align to TRBD2. Germline V gene data show CDR1 as SGHAT and CDR2 as FQNNGV. This CDR3 region has 16 residues. Trimming cost V 3 bases and J 5 bases; bases outside gene matches: 7. CDR3 sequence reads: CASSFPGLAGSETQYF. DNA of the CDR3: TGTGCCAGCAGCTTTCCCGGACTAGCGGGGTCGGAGACCCAGTACTTC.

This chain uses TRBV7-8 with TRBJ1-4; 8 bases align to TRBD1. V lost 4 bases to trimming and J lost 10 bases; unmatched junction nucleotides: 14. The CDR3 runs to 16 residues. CDR1 SGHVS and CDR2 FQNEAQ come from the germline V gene. The CDR3 DNA reads as TGTGCCAGCAGCTCCGGGGCTGGGCAGGGGGCTGGAAAACTGTTTTTT. This translates into CASSSGAGQGAGKLFF.

The V call is TRBV29-1, the J call TRBJ2-3, with D possibly matching TRBD2 (6 bases). Per germline, CDR1 SQVTM and CDR2 ANQGSEA. This CDR3 region has 12 residues. CDR3 DNA sequence: TGCGCCGTCGGGGGAGGATCGGATACGCAGTATTTT. It translates to CAVGGGSDTQYF.

The V call is TRBV7-2, the J call TRBJ2-1; D gene uncertain. Germline V lookup: CDR1 SGHTA, CDR2 FQGNSA. V was shortened by 1 base and J by 8 bases, with 12 bases between the two germline ends. The CDR3 loop spans 14 amino acids. CDR3 nucleotides: TGTGCCAGCAGCTTAGTCGCCTCGGGCGATGAGCAGTTCTTC. It specifies CASSLVASGDEQFF.

This sequence joins TRBV5-6 and TRBJ2-4; 13 bases fit TRBD2. The CDR3 extends over 19 amino acids. J was trimmed by 0 bases and V by 4 bases; bases with no gene match: 10. Germline V gene sequence: CDR1 SGHDT, CDR2 YYEEEE. The CDR3: CASSTGLAGARIAKNIQYF. DNA for the CDR3: TGTGCCAGCAGCACCGGACTAGCGGGGGCCAGAATAGCCAAAAACATTCAGTACTTC.